A single sample is the source of the 30 T cell receptor beta chains below, sequenced in a study of identical twins' blood T cells. TCRdb called the 5' RACE reads again in MiXCR, with one record for every CDR3 protein. Seen here are fewer than 450,000 distinct CDR3 sequences, under 30% observed once, and the top ten hold 5.5% to 7%. The specimen sequenced was PBMCs. The receptors here all came from a woman between 18 and 50 years old in good health.

CDR3 nucleotides: TGTGCCAGCAGCCAAGAAACGCTAGCCTTAGATACGCAGTATTTT. Its translation: CASSQETLALDTQYF. V and J are TRBV3-1 and TRBJ2-3; tentative D call: TRBD2 (5 bases). Trimming removed 0 bases at V and 5 bases at J, with 12 bases between. The CDR3 has 15 residues. CDR1 and CDR2 from the germline V gene are LGHDT and YNNKEL (reference sequence).

This clonotype came up many times. The J gene is TRBJ2-1, the V gene TRBV20-1, with unresolved D. From germline, CDR1 is DFQATT and CDR2 SNEGSKA (reference sequence). V was trimmed by 0 bases and J by 10 bases, leaving 7 bases between them. The CDR3 has 11 amino acids. The CDR3 loop is CSARDLGEQFF. CDR3 nucleotide sequence: TGCAGTGCTAGAGATCTCGGGGAGCAGTTCTTC.

Ten or more counts support this clonotype. The chain links TRBV20-1 to TRBJ1-4; maybe TRBD1 (5 bases). This CDR3 is 13 amino acids long. Germline-derived CDR1 and CDR2 are DFQATT and SNEGSKA (reference sequence). V was clipped by 5 bases and J by 1 base, with 8 bases between them. This CDR3 is CSALGGTNEKLFF. The CDR3 DNA is TGCAGTGCTCTCGGGGGAACTAATGAAAAACTGTTTTTT.

Remarks on this clonotype: At one end, the junction sequence differs from germline, possibly due to a read error. DNA of the CDR3: TGTGCCAGCAGCTCCAGGGAGGGGTTGTATCGGGACACTGATGCTTTCTTT. Its protein product is CASSSREGLYRDTDAFF. J is TRBJ1-1 and V is TRBV11-1; D is possibly TRBD1 (6 bases). CDR1 is SGHAT, CDR2 FQDESV, per germline (reference sequence). This CDR3 is 17 amino acids long.

This clonotype appeared many times. The J gene is TRBJ1-2, the V gene TRBV7-9; maybe TRBD1 (5 bases). V lost 1 base and J lost 5, with 14 bases in between. CDR1 is SEHNR and CDR2 is FQNEAQ in the germline V gene (reference sequence). The CDR3 consists of 15 residues. CDR3 region: CASSLDGGDTYGYTF. The CDR3 nucleotides are TGTGCCAGCAGCTTAGACGGGGGAGACACGTATGGCTACACCTTC.

This clonotype was seen ten or more times. J is TRBJ1-3 and V is TRBV2, with D possibly TRBD1 on 5 matching bases. V was trimmed by 5 bases and J by 0 bases, leaving 11 bases between them. This CDR3 contains 15 residues. From germline, CDR1 is SNHLY and CDR2 FYNNEI. CDR3 sequence reads: CASSRGRISGNTIYF. DNA for the CDR3: TGTGCCAGCAGTAGGGGACGGATCTCTGGAAACACCATATATTTT.

Here the CDR3 reads CASSPQTGPNTEAFF. DNA for the CDR3: TGTGCCAGCAGCCCACAGACAGGGCCGAACACTGAAGCTTTCTTT. The chain recombines TRBV7-9 with TRBJ1-1; 7 nucleotides agree with TRBD1. The V and J ends lost 5 bases and 1 base, in that order; junction bases with no gene match: 7. CDR1 SEHNR and CDR2 FQNEAQ come from the germline V gene (reference sequence). This CDR3 is built from 15 residues.

This clonotype was seen ten or more times. The rearrangement uses TRBV20-1 and TRBJ1-6; D remains unclear. The CDR3 consists of 13 residues. Germline CDR1 reads DFQATT; CDR2 reads SNEGSKA (reference sequence). V lost 4 bases, J lost 5 bases, and 9 bases lay in between. The CDR3 loop is CSAKPGHNSPLHF. CDR3 coding DNA: TGCAGTGCTAAACCCGGGCATAATTCACCCCTCCACTTT.

This clonotype was seen only a few times. This chain uses TRBV29-1 with TRBJ1-2; possibly TRBD1 for D (5 bases). Germline CDR1 SQVTM, CDR2 ANQGSEA. The V end was cut by 3 bases, the J end by 4 bases, with 12 bases between. There are 13 residues in the CDR3. CDR3 in amino acids: CSVEAGTSYGYTF. The CDR3 nucleotides read TGCAGCGTTGAGGCGGGGACCTCCTATGGCTACACCTTC.

In this sample, this clonotype turned up a few times. The chain joins TRBV29-1 to TRBJ2-5; 7 bases agree with TRBD2. From germline, CDR1 is SQVTM and CDR2 ANQGSEA. Trimming cost V 6 bases and J 2 bases; bases outside gene matches: 12. The CDR3 is 15 amino acids. CDR3 in amino acids: CSVATRGTKQETQYF. The CDR3 coding sequence is TGCAGCGTGGCAACCCGCGGGACTAAACAAGAGACCCAGTACTTC.

This clonotype showed up many times. The J gene is TRBJ2-7, the V gene TRBV5-4, with TRBD1 matching over 9 bases. The CDR3 totals 14 residues. V lost 4 bases and J lost 2; bases outside the gene matches: 4. Germline CDR1 and CDR2: SGHNT and YYREEE (reference sequence). CDR3: CASSKTGGAYEQYF. CDR3 DNA sequence: TGTGCCAGCAGCAAGACAGGGGGGGCCTACGAGCAGTACTTC.

About this clonotype: Germline is not matched at one junction end, which may reflect a read error. The genes are TRBV5-1 and TRBJ1-1; tentatively, D is TRBD1 (6 bases). This CDR3 has 16 residues. CDR1 SGHRS and CDR2 YFSETQ come from the germline V gene. DNA of the CDR3: TGCGCCAGAAGCTTGGTCCGACAGGATTCGAACACTGAAGCTTTCTTT. This encodes CARSLVRQDSNTEAFF.

This clonotype was found a few times. V is TRBV15 and J is TRBJ1-2; D might be TRBD1 (6 bases). The CDR3 spans 15 residues. V was pared by 0 bases and J by 2 bases, with 10 bases between. Germline values: CDR1 LNHNV, CDR2 YYDKDF (reference sequence). The CDR3 reads CATSRDCGQNYGYTF. Written as DNA, the CDR3 is TGTGCCACCAGCAGAGATTGCGGACAGAACTATGGCTACACCTTC.

This clonotype was seen a few times. The chain combines TRBV20-1 with TRBJ2-1; 10 nucleotides line up with TRBD1. There are 15 residues in the CDR3. After removal of 6 bases from V and 7 bases from J, the junction contained 12 bases not matched to a gene. The germline V gene encodes CDR1 DFQATT and CDR2 SNEGSKA (reference sequence). CDR3 nucleotide sequence: TGCAGTGCCAACCTCCGGGACAGGGGTCGAAATGAGCAGTTCTTC. Protein sequence: CSANLRDRGRNEQFF.

A few counts support this clonotype. The rearrangement joins TRBV5-6 to TRBJ1-4; no definite D call. Germline V gives CDR1 SGHDT, CDR2 YYEEEE. CDR3 length: 13 residues. Trimming took 7 bases from V and 6 from J, leaving 13 bases between them. The CDR3 sequence: CASLSKRDEKLFF. CDR3 coding DNA: TGTGCCAGCCTCTCCAAGAGGGATGAAAAACTGTTTTTT.

The chain is built from TRBV6-6 and TRBJ2-3; 8 bases are a match to TRBD2. CDR3 size: 15 residues. V lost 2 bases, J lost 5 bases, and 6 bases stayed unmatched. Germline V gene sequence: CDR1 MNHNY, CDR2 SVGAGI (reference sequence). The CDR3 nucleotides read TGTGCCAGCAGTTACCTTGCGGGAGGTAAAGATACGCAGTATTTT. Translated, it gives CASSYLAGGKDTQYF.

The V gene is TRBV12-3 or TRBV12-4, the J gene TRBJ1-1; D unclear. The CDR3 consists of 14 residues. V lost 6 bases and J 4 bases, leaving 15 bases between the germline ends. The CDR3 here is CASSLIRSSTEAFF. The CDR3 DNA follows: TGTGCCAGCAGCCTCATTCGTAGCAGCACTGAAGCTTTCTTT.

The J gene is TRBJ2-5, the V gene TRBV10-3; unclear D gene. The ends were cut back, 3 bases at V and 6 bases at J, with 11 bases in the middle. Germline V CDR1 and CDR2: ENHRY, SYGVKD. This CDR3 contains 13 residues. The CDR3 loop reads CAISDSKSKTQYF. The CDR3 bases are TGTGCCATCAGTGATTCCAAGAGTAAGACCCAGTACTTC.

This clonotype has at least ten counts. V is TRBV6-5 and J is TRBJ1-5; D is ambiguous. Germline V gene data show CDR1 as MNHEY and CDR2 as SVGAGI. V lost 0 bases to trimming and J lost 4 bases, with 7 bases between them. The CDR3 loop spans 14 amino acids. Here the CDR3 DNA reads TGTGCCAGCAGTTACTCGAGAGGAAATCAGCCCCAGCATTTT. This encodes CASSYSRGNQPQHF.

The chain is built from TRBV18 and TRBJ2-3; D is unclear. Between the trimmed V and J ends, which lost 4 bases and 7 bases, there was a span of 9 bases. Per germline, CDR1 KGHSH and CDR2 LQKENI. The CDR3 loop spans 12 amino acids. CDR3 sequence: CASSLRTHTQYF. CDR3 sequence (DNA): TGTGCCAGCTCACTCCGAACCCATACGCAGTATTTT.

The V gene is TRBV7-8, the J gene TRBJ1-2; 12 bases align to TRBD1. The germline gives CDR1 SGHVS, CDR2 FQNEAQ. The CDR3 extends over 14 amino acids. V lost 1 base, J lost 7 bases, and 1 base stayed unmatched. The CDR3 DNA reads TGTGCCAGCAGCTTAGGGGACAGGGGGCTTGGCTACACCTTC. Its protein is CASSLGDRGLGYTF.

V usage is TRBV2 and J usage is TRBJ1-4, with D maybe TRBD1 (5 bases). The CDR3 runs to 15 residues. In germline, CDR1 is SNHLY, CDR2 FYNNEI. V was cut by 8 bases and J by 2 bases, with 15 bases left in between. The CDR3 bases are TGTGCCAGCTCAACGGCAGGGCCGACTAATGAAAAACTGTTTTTT. Residues: CASSTAGPTNEKLFF.

This clonotype was counted at least ten times. The chain employs TRBV29-1 and TRBJ1-1; a weak D match, TRBD1 (6 bases). The V end lost 7 bases, the J end lost 1 base, and 10 bases lay between the germline ends. This CDR3 region has 12 residues. Germline CDR1 is SQVTM and CDR2 is ANQGSEA. The DNA for the CDR3 is TGCAGCGCTGGGACACGGAACACTGAAGCTTTCTTT. The encoded protein is CSAGTRNTEAFF.

This chain joins TRBV23-1 and TRBJ1-4, with a possible D match to TRBD1 (6 bases). TRBV23-1 is treated as an ORF (open reading frame) with a function not yet certain. Deletions cut 2 bases from V and 5 bases from J, with 21 bases between. This CDR3 region has 18 residues. The CDR3 sequence is CASSQRDTSTTMNEKLFF. The DNA of the CDR3 is TGCGCCAGCAGTCAAAGGGACACGTCAACTACTATGAATGAAAAACTGTTTTTT.

The V call is TRBV6-5, the J call TRBJ1-2; D unclear. The V end was cut by 11 bases, the J end by 4 bases, with 23 bases between. Per germline, CDR1 MNHEY and CDR2 SVGAGI. The CDR3 totals 15 residues. CDR3 sequence reads: CACGPPQQVVYGYTF. The CDR3 bases are TGTGCCTGCGGTCCTCCTCAGCAGGTCGTCTATGGCTACACCTTC.

This clonotype appeared a few times. This chain uses TRBV5-1 with TRBJ2-1, with TRBD2 identical over 13 bases. The CDR3 sequence is 16 residues long. Trimming removed 4 bases from V and 5 bases from J; junction bases left unmatched: 6. CDR1 and CDR2 from the germline V gene are SGHRS and YFSETQ. CDR3 loop: CASSVSGTSGDNEQFF. CDR3 nucleotides: TGCGCCAGCAGCGTCTCCGGGACTAGCGGGGACAATGAGCAGTTCTTC.

In its sample, this clonotype was seen a few times. The rearrangement uses TRBV10-3 and TRBJ2-5; D is undetermined. This CDR3 is 11 amino acids long. The V end was cut by 5 bases, the J end by 4 bases, with 5 bases between. Germline CDR1 ENHRY, CDR2 SYGVKD. This CDR3 reads CAISYAETQYF. The DNA of the CDR3 is TGTGCCATCAGTTACGCAGAGACCCAGTACTTC.

Many counts were recorded for this clonotype. The chain carries TRBV6-5 and TRBJ1-6; a weak D match, TRBD1 (5 bases). V was clipped by 2 bases and J by 15 bases, with 14 bases between them. CDR1 and CDR2 from the germline V gene are MNHEY and SVGAGI. This CDR3 comprises 13 residues. CDR3 coding DNA: TGTGCCAGCAGTTACAGTTCCACAGGCCGCCTCCACTTT. Protein product: CASSYSSTGRLHF.

The V gene is TRBV29-1, the J gene TRBJ2-2; 8 bases are shared with TRBD1. The CDR3 runs 11 residues. Germline CDR1 SQVTM, CDR2 ANQGSEA. The V and J ends lost 6 bases and 15 bases, in that order; junction bases with no gene match: 9. Here the CDR3 DNA reads TGCAGCGTCGGACAGGGCCCCTTAATGTTTTTT. Translating gives CSVGQGPLMFF.

This clonotype was seen only a few times. The rearrangement uses TRBV11-2 and TRBJ2-3; 13 bases are shared with TRBD2. Per the germline V gene, CDR1 is SGHAT and CDR2 is FQNNGV. This CDR3 has 18 residues. The ends lost 5 bases at V and 1 base at J; junction bases unmatched: 9. CDR3 region: CASSLLLAGGPGTDTQYF. The CDR3 DNA reads TGTGCCAGCAGCCTTCTACTAGCGGGGGGGCCCGGCACAGATACGCAGTATTTT.